The 11 T cell receptor beta chains below were found in one sample sequenced in a study of CD8 T cells in Susac syndrome. Random hexamers primed reverse transcription of about 0.5 to 1 ug RNA. TCRdb ran MiXCR on the immunoSEQ multiplex PCR reads and lists one entry per CDR3 protein. The table records approximately 130,000 distinct CDR3 sequences, around 90% of them present only once. Sequenced: CD8+ T cells from PBMCs. The receptors derive from a human donor with multiple sclerosis.

CDR3 protein: CAIGSSDMNTEAFF. The DNA of the CDR3 is TGTGCCATCGGGTCGTCAGACATGAACACTGAAGCTTTCTTT. This chain connects TRBV10-3 to TRBJ1-1; unclear D gene. V was pared by 8 bases and J by 0 bases, with 13 bases between. The CDR3 spans 14 residues. CDR1 and CDR2 from the germline V gene are ENHRY and SYGVKD.

The rearrangement links TRBV5-6 to TRBJ1-1; the D is unclear. The CDR3 is 14 amino acids. Germline CDR1 is SGHDT and CDR2 is YYEEEE. Trimming left V 0 bases short and J 1 base short, with 7 bases between. The DNA of the CDR3 is TGTGCCAGCAGCTTGGGAAGACCGAACACTGAAGCTTTCTTT. Its translation is CASSLGRPNTEAFF.

CDR3 sequence (DNA): TGTGCCAGCAGCCAAGGTCCTAGCCCCTACGAGCAGTACTTC. Encoded protein: CASSQGPSPYEQYF. The V gene is TRBV14, the J gene TRBJ2-7; weak D call: TRBD2 (5 bases). The CDR3 extends over 14 amino acids. Germline values: CDR1 SGHDN, CDR2 FVKESK. The V end lost 1 base, the J end lost 2 bases, and 9 bases lay between the germline ends.

The rearrangement joins TRBV7-9 to TRBJ2-7; 8 bases agree with TRBD2. The junction had 9 bases not matched to a gene; V was cut back by 1 base and J by 4 bases. Germline CDR1 reads SEHNR; CDR2 reads FQNEAQ (reference sequence). The CDR3 has 16 amino acids. The CDR3 coding sequence is TGTGCCAGCAGCTTAGACCCGGCAGCGGGAGTATACGAGCAGTACTTC. This encodes CASSLDPAAGVYEQYF.

This clonotype was recorded only once. The V gene is TRBV19, the J gene TRBJ1-1, with 8 bases that match TRBD1. The CDR3 is 13 residues long. The trim removed 3 bases at V and 7 bases at J, leaving 4 bases unmatched. The germline V gene has CDR1 LNHDA and CDR2 SQIVND (reference sequence). Written as DNA, the CDR3 is TGTGCCAGTAGTATCCAGGGGGCGAATGAAGCTTTCTTT. As protein: CASSIQGANEAFF.

The V and J genes are TRBV5-1 and TRBJ2-7, with D possibly TRBD1 on 6 matching bases. V lost 1 base and J lost 6, with 14 bases in between. Germline loops: CDR1 SGHRS, CDR2 YFSETQ. The CDR3 consists of 14 residues. The CDR3 nucleotides read TGCGCCAGCAGCTTGCTGATGAGGGGGTCCGAGCAGTACTTC. It encodes CASSLLMRGSEQYF.

The rearrangement uses TRBV6-2 or TRBV6-3 and TRBJ2-5, with TRBD2 matching over 7 bases. Losses at the gene ends were 2 bases for V and 3 bases for J; bases not matched to a gene: 6. This CDR3 spans 15 amino acids. The germline gives CDR1 MNHEY, CDR2 SVGEGT. The CDR3 nucleotides are TGTGCCAGCAGTTACCCCCGGGGGGACGAAGAGACCCAGTACTTC. Encoded protein: CASSYPRGDEETQYF.

V is TRBV5-6 and J is TRBJ2-1; the D is unclear. V was clipped by 2 bases and J by 5 bases, with 5 bases between them. Germline CDR1 is SGHDT and CDR2 is YYEEEE. There are 12 residues in the CDR3. In nucleotides, the CDR3 is TGTGCCAGCAGCTTTATTGACAATGAGCAGTTCTTC. The encoded protein is CASSFIDNEQFF.

This chain links TRBV14 with TRBJ2-1; the D is unclear. The CDR3 sequence is 16 residues long. V was clipped by 2 bases and J by 4 bases, with 15 bases between them. Germline CDR1 reads SGHDN; CDR2 reads FVKESK. The CDR3 DNA reads TGTGCCAGCAGCCAAAATTGGGCTGGCGGTTACAATGAGCAGTTCTTC. Translation gives CASSQNWAGGYNEQFF.

The CDR3 DNA reads TGTGCCAGTGGAGTAGGTGAAAACTCCTACGAGCAGTACTTC. It yields the protein CASGVGENSYEQYF. J is TRBJ2-7 and V is TRBV19; D remains ambiguous. Trimming removed 8 bases from V and 0 bases from J, with 14 bases in between. This CDR3 region has 14 residues. The germline V gene has CDR1 LNHDA and CDR2 SQIVND (reference sequence).

V and J are TRBV4-1 and TRBJ2-1, with D perhaps assigned TRBD1 or TRBD2 (6 bases each). Germline V gives CDR1 MGHRA, CDR2 YSYEKL. The V end was cut by 2 bases, the J end by 5 bases, with 7 bases between. This CDR3 is built from 13 residues. Here the CDR3 DNA reads TGCGCCAGCAGCCAAAGGGGGGACAATGAGCAGTTCTTC. Its protein product is CASSQRGDNEQFF.